This entry concerns a single TCR beta chain. Its antigen is not known. Germline V gene lookup returns CDR1 SGHRS and CDR2 YFSETQ. CDR3 length: 14 amino acids. The J segment lost 8 bases and the V segment lost 2 bases, leaving 5 bases of the junction unmatched. The data belong to a study of OX40 agonist ivuxolimab in advanced cancers. Regarding the study as a whole: Normalized expansion of T-cell clones was also low for some nonresponders.

Libraries were prepared by immunoSEQ multiplex PCR; TCRdb keeps only in-frame clonotypes and omits some of them. The sample has about 68,000 clones, approximately 86% seen once. The specimen comprised CD4+ or CD8+ T cells sorted from blood, sampled in a trial of the OX40 agonist ivuxolimab. This clonotype originated in an adult with an advanced solid tumor such as melanoma, head and neck, liver or kidney cancer. This sequence joins TRBV5-1 and TRBJ2-1; TRBD2 aligns across 9 bases. The DNA for the CDR3 is TGCGCCAGCAGCTTTAGCGGGAGTACGGATGAGCAGTTCTTC. Translation: CASSFSGSTDEQFF.